These 20 T cell receptor beta chains share one sample of origin, sequenced in a study of human T cells and chemical hapten exposure. One entry per CDR3 protein results from TCRdb running MiXCR on the RACE reads. Of about 380,000 distinct CDR3 sequences detected, about 4.8% appear once; the ten largest clones hold 2% to 2.5%. Time point here: patch test 1, 2 weeks after DPC sensitization. The treatment was: therapeutic diphenylcyclopropenone sensitization with weekly scalp DPC. Sequenced here: whole blood, sampled in connection with sensitization to the hapten diphenylcyclopropenone (DPC). These receptor sequences come from a woman aged 45-65 years with alopecia areata. Some clones in this sample may be carry-over from other donors' samples.

The chain employs TRBV27 and TRBJ2-5; D not certain. The germline V gene encodes CDR1 MNHEY and CDR2 SMNVEV (reference sequence). This CDR3 has 13 amino acids. Trimming took off 3 bases at V and 4 bases at J, with 9 bases between the two ends. The CDR3 coding sequence is TGTGCCAGCAGTTTGATCGGTAGAGAGACCCAGTACTTC. It yields the protein CASSLIGRETQYF.

The V gene is TRBV5-1, the J gene TRBJ1-3; 7 bases agree with TRBD1. This CDR3 has 14 amino acids. Germline assignment: CDR1 SGHRS and CDR2 YFSETQ. Losses at the gene ends were 4 bases for V and 1 base for J; bases not matched to a gene: 2. CDR3 residues: CASSPDRSGNTIYF. The CDR3 DNA is TGCGCCAGCAGCCCGGACAGGTCTGGAAACACCATATATTTT.

The V gene is TRBV4-1, the J gene TRBJ1-4, with D tentatively TRBD1 (6 bases). V gave up 1 base and J gave up 11 bases, with 11 bases separating them. CDR3 length: 13 residues. Looked up from germline, CDR1 is MGHRA and CDR2 is YSYEKL. CDR3 DNA: TGCGCCAGCAGCCAAGTAGGGGGTGGGAAACTGTTTTTT. It encodes CASSQVGGGKLFF.

This clonotype was seen ten or more times. V and J are TRBV25-1 and TRBJ1-1; 7 bases map to TRBD1. Germline lookup yields CDR1 MGHDK and CDR2 SYGVNS. The CDR3 is 13 residues long. The V segment lost 6 bases and the J segment 6 bases; nucleotides outside the gene matches: 7. For the CDR3, the DNA is TGTGCCAGCAGCGTAGCAGGGGGGCCTGAAGCTTTCTTT. Translated: CASSVAGGPEAFF.

The rearrangement joins TRBV20-1 to TRBJ1-2, with TRBD1 matching over 8 bases. The CDR3 is 15 amino acids. Germline CDR1 DFQATT, CDR2 SNEGSKA (reference sequence). The V gene end was trimmed by 6 bases and the J gene end by 6 bases; junction bases not matched to a gene: 15. CDR3 DNA: TGCAGTGCCGTATCCTCCAGACAGGGGAAGGATGGCTACACCTTC. As protein: CSAVSSRQGKDGYTF.

This chain uses TRBV20-1 with TRBJ2-2; TRBD1 is a possible D gene (6 bases). The V and J ends lost 4 bases and 6 bases respectively, with 12 bases between them. Germline V gene data show CDR1 as DFQATT and CDR2 as SNEGSKA (reference sequence). The CDR3 sequence is 13 residues long. CDR3 protein: CSANVDRSGELFF. As DNA, the CDR3 is TGCAGTGCTAACGTGGACAGATCCGGGGAGCTGTTTTTT.

In this sample, this clonotype turned up many times. CDR3 in amino acids: CASSVRGLAGDTQYF. The CDR3 DNA sequence: TGTGCCAGCAGCGTACGAGGACTAGCGGGAGATACGCAGTATTTT. The chain couples TRBV9 to TRBJ2-3; 11 nucleotides match TRBD2. This CDR3 comprises 15 residues. The germline V gene has CDR1 SGDLS and CDR2 YYNGEE. V lost 1 base to trimming and J lost 5 bases; unmatched junction nucleotides: 3.

This clonotype showed up many times. The chain is built from TRBV5-1 and TRBJ1-1, with D possibly being TRBD1 (6 bases). The CDR3 consists of 14 residues. The germline V and J ends were trimmed by 4 bases and 6 bases, with 16 bases remaining between them. CDR1 and CDR2 (germline): SGHRS, YFSETQ. CDR3 nucleotides: TGCGCCAGCAGCGTATACGGGGGCGCGGCTGAAGCTTTCTTT. This gives the protein CASSVYGGAAEAFF.

This clonotype showed up many times. The DNA for the CDR3 is TGTGCCAGCAGTTCTGGGTACGGGGGCAGTCAGCCCCAGCATTTT. It translates to CASSSGYGGSQPQHF. The rearrangement links TRBV6-5 to TRBJ1-5, with D possibly being TRBD1 (6 bases). V lost 4 bases to trimming and J lost 6 bases, with 16 bases between them. CDR3 size: 15 residues. Per germline, CDR1 MNHEY and CDR2 SVGAGI.

This clonotype was detected many times. V usage is TRBV7-8 and J usage is TRBJ1-1; D ambiguous. Germline values: CDR1 SGHVS, CDR2 FQNEAQ. The CDR3 length is 13 residues. V gave up 3 bases and J gave up 0 bases, with 5 bases separating them. CDR3 DNA: TGTGCCAGCAGCTTTTTCATGAACACTGAAGCTTTCTTT. As protein: CASSFFMNTEAFF. Filled out from reference TRBV7-8 and TRBJ1-1, the complete variable domain reads GAGVSQSPRYKVAKRGQDVALRCDPISGHVSLFWYQQALGQGPEFLTYFQNEAQLDKSGLPSDRFFAERPEGSVSTLKIQRTQQEDSAVYLCASSFFMNTEAFFGQGTRLTVV.

At least ten counts were recorded for this clonotype. J is TRBJ2-3 and V is TRBV20-1; 11 bases agree with TRBD2. Germline assignment: CDR1 DFQATT and CDR2 SNEGSKA (reference sequence). The CDR3 sequence is 15 residues long. Unmatched junction bases numbered 5, after V lost 4 bases and J lost 2 bases. The CDR3 loop is CSATGTSGHTDTQYF. For the CDR3, the DNA is TGCAGTGCTACCGGGACTAGCGGCCACACAGATACGCAGTATTTT.

The V gene is TRBV6-1, the J gene TRBJ2-2; D call uncertain. This CDR3 contains 12 residues. Trimming left V 1 base short and J 7 bases short, with 4 bases between. Germline assignment: CDR1 MNHNS and CDR2 SASEGT. The CDR3 region has the DNA TGTGCCAGCAGTGAAGTTGGCGGGGAGCTGTTTTTT. Protein product: CASSEVGGELFF.

The chain has TRBV20-1 and TRBJ1-2, with 7 bases that match TRBD1. The germline V gene encodes CDR1 DFQATT and CDR2 SNEGSKA (reference sequence). The J segment lost 1 base and the V segment lost 2 bases, leaving 7 bases of the junction unmatched. This CDR3 has 15 residues. CDR3 DNA sequence: TGCAGTGCTAGACCTAGGGGACAGCTTAACTATGGCTACACCTTC. Protein product: CSARPRGQLNYGYTF.

This clonotype appeared many times. The chain uses TRBV5-6 and TRBJ1-5, with 7 bases fitting TRBD1. Germline V CDR1 and CDR2: SGHDT, YYEEEE. The J segment lost 7 bases and the V segment lost 4 bases, leaving 5 bases of the junction unmatched. This CDR3 comprises 13 residues. CDR3 residues: CASSRGTEQPQHF. The CDR3 DNA reads TGTGCCAGCAGCAGGGGGACAGAGCAGCCCCAGCATTTT.

In this sample, this clonotype turned up many times. The J gene is TRBJ2-5, the V gene TRBV6-2 or TRBV6-3; 10 bases fit TRBD2. From germline, CDR1 is MNHEY and CDR2 SVGEGT. The V and J ends lost 8 bases and 5 bases, in that order; junction bases with no gene match: 8. The CDR3 sequence is 14 residues long. The CDR3 loop is CASGRTSGLETQYF. The CDR3 coding sequence is TGTGCCAGCGGTCGGACTAGCGGCCTGGAGACCCAGTACTTC.

V usage is TRBV4-3 and J usage is TRBJ2-2; tentatively, D is TRBD1 (6 bases). V was cut by 1 base and J by 6 bases, with 9 bases left in between. The CDR3 spans 14 residues. Germline loops: CDR1 LGHNA, CDR2 YSLEER. The CDR3, as DNA: TGCGCCAGCAGCCAAGTTGAGGGGGCCGGGGAGCTGTTTTTT. Translating gives CASSQVEGAGELFF.

This clonotype was picked up a small number of times. V usage is TRBV28 and J usage is TRBJ1-2, with D possibly TRBD1 on 5 matching bases. Per germline, CDR1 MDHEN and CDR2 SYDVKM. V lost 8 bases and J 5 bases, leaving 15 bases between the germline ends. CDR3 length: 13 residues. CDR3 nucleotides: TGTGCCAGCCGCGAGGAGGGACGGTATGGCTACACCTTC. Its protein product is CASREEGRYGYTF.

This clonotype appeared many times. V usage is TRBV25-1 and J usage is TRBJ1-5; D is ambiguous. The germline CDR1 and CDR2 sequences are MGHDK and SYGVNS. The CDR3 is made up of 14 amino acids. Trimming cost V 2 bases and J 7 bases, with 12 bases left between them. CDR3: CASSEMRVGQPQHF. As DNA, the CDR3 is TGTGCCAGCAGTGAAATGAGGGTTGGCCAGCCCCAGCATTTT.

This clonotype occurred a few times. CDR3 region: CAISPGTGRSGQYF. Here the CDR3 DNA reads TGTGCCATCAGTCCCGGGACAGGGCGGTCGGGGCAGTACTTC. The genes are TRBV10-3 and TRBJ2-7; the match to TRBD1 covers 9 bases. With V trimmed by 5 bases and J by 9 bases, 11 bases remained unmatched. The CDR3 extends over 14 amino acids. Looked up from germline, CDR1 is ENHRY and CDR2 is SYGVKD.

Remarks on this clonotype: An end of the junction does not agree with germline; a read error may underlie this. The rearrangement links TRBV24-1 to TRBJ2-7, with a possible D match to TRBD1 (7 bases). Germline V gene sequence: CDR1 KGHDR, CDR2 SFDVKD. The CDR3 runs 13 residues. The CDR3 loop is CATSVGGGGEQYF. The CDR3 DNA reads TGCGCCACCAGTGTCGGAGGGGGCGGGGAGCAGTACTTC.